This entry lists 5 T cell receptor beta chains sequenced from one sample in a study of beta chain features in type 1 diabetes. Findings and limits, study-wide: Across all four CD4+ subsets, people with type 1 diabetes showed modestly shorter TCRB CDR3s.

Antigens for these TCRs are unknown. Expressed TCRB transcripts got sequenced, as all isolated RNA was reverse transcribed. Sequenced by immunoSEQ multiplex PCR; TCRdb stores in-frame clones only, minus some. The repertoire consists of 150,000 to 180,000 clones, with about 9.3% occurring once and the leading ten covering more than 0.45%. The sample comprised central memory CD4+ T cells from blood. The origin of the receptors is a man aged 25-40 years with type 1 diabetes.

V and J are TRBV9 and TRBJ2-3; maybe TRBD2 (6 bases). V lost 4 bases and J 2 bases, leaving 11 bases between the germline ends. The length of the CDR3 is 14 residues. From germline, CDR1 is SGDLS and CDR2 YYNGEE. Here the CDR3 DNA reads TGTGCCAGCAGCCTTAGCGGCTACACAGATACGCAGTATTTT. It is translated as CASSLSGYTDTQYF.

This clone was counted a few times. This rearrangement joins TRBV25-1 to TRBJ2-5; possible D gene TRBD2, 6 bases. V dropped 1 base and J dropped 3 bases, with 12 bases sitting between them. Germline loops: CDR1 MGHDK, CDR2 SYGVNS. This CDR3 is 15 amino acids long. The CDR3 region is CASSEFWGDEETQYF. The CDR3 DNA follows: TGTGCCAGCAGTGAATTTTGGGGGGATGAAGAGACCCAGTACTTC.

The rearrangement joins TRBV6-1 to TRBJ1-2; D is perhaps TRBD1 (5 bases). The CDR3 has 15 amino acids. V lost 2 bases, J lost 3 bases, and 13 bases lay in between. The V gene's germline CDR1 is MNHNS and CDR2 SASEGT. Here the CDR3 DNA reads TGTGCCAGCAGTGAACGGCAGGGCGTGGACTATGGCTACACCTTC. This translates into CASSERQGVDYGYTF.

The chain employs TRBV4-3 and TRBJ1-5; D call uncertain. CDR1 and CDR2 from the germline V gene are LGHNA and YSLEER. Trimming removed 2 bases from V and 6 bases from J, with 11 bases in between. The CDR3 contains 14 residues. CDR3 coding DNA: TGCGCCAGCAGCCAAAAAAAAAGCGGTCAGCCCCAGCATTTT. Its protein product is CASSQKKSGQPQHF.

This clone was detected a few times. In nucleotides, the CDR3 is TGTGCCAGGGAGACGGGGTCAAGAGCGGGCGGGGAGCTGTTTTTT. It encodes CARETGSRAGGELFF. The V gene is TRBV6-1, the J gene TRBJ2-2, with D maybe TRBD2 (6 bases). CDR3 length equals 15 residues. The germline V gene has CDR1 MNHNS and CDR2 SASEGT. V lost 9 bases to trimming and J lost 7 bases, with 21 bases between them.